The 20 T cell receptor beta chains given below trace back to one sample, sequenced in a study of T cells in Graves' hyperthyroidism and ophthalmopathy. From RNA transcripts, TCR beta CDR3 regions were amplified. TCR CDR3 underwent first-round RT-PCR with the HTBI primer set. TCRdb reprocessed the multiplex PCR reads via MiXCR and lists one record per CDR3 protein. The sample shows under 250,000 distinct CDR3 sequences, less than 20% of them seen only once. The sequenced material came from blood. These TCRs come from a woman aged 45 to 65 with Graves' hyperthyroidism.

This clonotype was detected only a few times. The rearrangement uses TRBV7-9 and TRBJ2-3, with unresolved D. Germline CDR1 reads SEHNR; CDR2 reads FQNEAQ (reference sequence). This CDR3 has 13 amino acids. Trimming left V 1 base short and J 14 bases short, with 16 bases between. CDR3 region: CASSLDRAESAYF. In DNA form, the CDR3 reads TGTGCCAGCAGCTTAGATCGGGCAGAAAGTGCGTATTTT.

This clonotype was recorded at least ten times. The J gene is TRBJ2-7, the V gene TRBV20-1, with TRBD2 matching 14 bases. CDR1 is DFQATT, CDR2 SNEGSKA, per germline (reference sequence). The CDR3 runs 15 residues. The CDR3 sequence: CSAYGLAGGSYEQYF. CDR3 coding DNA: TGCAGCGCATACGGACTAGCGGGAGGATCCTACGAGCAGTACTTC.

This clonotype has a count of ten or more. The genes are TRBV11-2 and TRBJ2-1, with TRBD1 matching over 7 bases. After removal of 1 base from V and 3 bases from J, the junction contained 3 bases not matched to a gene. CDR1 SGHAT and CDR2 FQNNGV come from the germline V gene. The CDR3 covers 15 residues. CDR3 DNA: TGTGCCAGCAGCTTAGGACAGGGCCTCTACAATGAGCAGTTCTTC. Translation gives CASSLGQGLYNEQFF.

This clonotype was seen many times. The chain combines TRBV6-2 or TRBV6-3 with TRBJ1-3; D may be TRBD1 (5 bases). Germline loops: CDR1 MNHEY, CDR2 SVGEGT. The CDR3 sequence is 12 residues long. V lost 10 bases, J lost 0 bases, and 7 bases lay in between. As DNA, the CDR3 is TGTGCCACGACAGTCTCTGGAAACACCATATATTTT. This translates into CATTVSGNTIYF.

This clonotype has ten or more counts. V is TRBV6-1 and J is TRBJ2-3, with D possibly being TRBD1 or TRBD2 (5 bases each). The germline gives CDR1 MNHNS, CDR2 SASEGT. V was cut by 7 bases and J by 6 bases, with 8 bases left in between. The CDR3 consists of 11 residues. In nucleotides, the CDR3 is TGTGCCAGCATCGAGGGGGATACGCAGTATTTT. As protein: CASIEGDTQYF.

There are a few counts of this clonotype. The chain recombines TRBV7-9 with TRBJ2-2; 7 nucleotides align to TRBD1. The CDR3 covers 14 residues. V lost 1 base and J lost 7; bases outside the gene matches: 3. Looked up from germline, CDR1 is SEHNR and CDR2 is FQNEAQ (reference sequence). CDR3 nucleotides: TGTGCCAGCAGCTTAGACAGGGGCCTCGGGGAGCTGTTTTTT. Amino acid sequence: CASSLDRGLGELFF.

This clonotype occurred many times. The chain uses TRBV15 and TRBJ1-2, with 8 bases aligning to TRBD1. J gave up 6 bases and V 4 bases, and 10 bases lay outside the gene matches. CDR1 and CDR2 (germline): LNHNV, YYDKDF (reference sequence). The length of the CDR3 is 15 residues. CDR3 nucleotides: TGTGCCACCAGCAACAGCAGGGGGCTAGTCGATGGCTACACCTTC. Translating it yields CATSNSRGLVDGYTF.

The chain links TRBV28 to TRBJ1-1, with D possibly matching TRBD1 (5 bases). V lost 1 base and J 7 bases, leaving 10 bases between the germline ends. From germline, CDR1 is MDHEN and CDR2 SYDVKM. The CDR3 is 13 residues long. In DNA form, the CDR3 reads TGTGCCAGCAGTTTATTTGGCCAGGGTGAAGCTTTCTTT. Translation: CASSLFGQGEAFF.

This clonotype appeared a few times. This chain connects TRBV9 to TRBJ2-2; D is ambiguous. Germline CDR1 SGDLS, CDR2 YYNGEE. V was shortened by 0 bases and J by 0 bases, with 6 bases between the two germline ends. The CDR3 consists of 15 residues. The CDR3 bases are TGTGCCAGCAGCGTAGGCGGCGCGAACACCGGGGAGCTGTTTTTT. This encodes CASSVGGANTGELFF.

The sample holds many counts of this clonotype. This rearrangement joins TRBV12-3 or TRBV12-4 to TRBJ2-1; 9 nucleotides align to TRBD2. J was trimmed by 4 bases and V by 4 bases; bases with no gene match: 5. The CDR3 has 15 amino acids. The chain's CDR3 is CASSWGSGGYNEQFF. The CDR3 coding sequence is TGTGCCAGCAGTTGGGGGAGCGGGGGGTACAATGAGCAGTTCTTC.

J is TRBJ2-1 and V is TRBV4-1; perhaps TRBD2 as D (6 bases). The germline CDR1 and CDR2 sequences are MGHRA and YSYEKL. Deletions cut 0 bases from V and 0 bases from J, with 12 bases between. This CDR3 contains 17 residues. Here the CDR3 reads CASSQDPDGSSYNEQFF. In nucleotides, the CDR3 is TGCGCCAGCAGCCAAGATCCTGACGGGAGCTCCTACAATGAGCAGTTCTTC.

This clonotype was counted at least ten times. V gene TRBV4-1 combines with J gene TRBJ2-3; 7 positions match TRBD2. Per germline, CDR1 MGHRA and CDR2 YSYEKL. Germline trimming cut 1 base from V and 1 base from J; bases unmatched to any gene: 5. The CDR3 loop spans 16 amino acids. CDR3 sequence: CASSQARLAGTDTQYF. As DNA, the CDR3 is TGCGCCAGCAGCCAAGCCCGACTAGCCGGCACAGATACGCAGTATTTT.

This clonotype was counted a few times. One junction end disagrees with the germline gene, perhaps due to a read error. The CDR3 loop is CASSLQGRNTEVFF. Written as DNA, the CDR3 is TGCGCCAGCAGCTTGCAGGGAAGGAACACTGAAGTTTTCTTT. The chain is built from TRBV5-1 and TRBJ1-1; D is perhaps TRBD1 (5 bases). The V gene's germline CDR1 is SGHRS and CDR2 YFSETQ. The CDR3 loop spans 14 amino acids.

V is TRBV3-1 and J is TRBJ2-7; D uncertain. Germline CDR1 is LGHDT and CDR2 is YNNKEL (reference sequence). V dropped 0 bases and J dropped 0 bases, with 12 bases sitting between them. The CDR3 consists of 16 residues. The CDR3 loop is CASSQDPALSSYEQYF. The CDR3 bases are TGTGCCAGCAGCCAAGATCCAGCGCTGAGCTCCTACGAGCAGTACTTC.

At least ten counts were recorded for this clonotype. This chain uses TRBV11-3 with TRBJ1-1; D is possibly TRBD1 (6 bases). CDR1 SGHNT and CDR2 YENEEA come from the germline V gene. Trimming removed 1 base from V and 0 bases from J, with 15 bases in between. This CDR3 spans 17 amino acids. As DNA, the CDR3 is TGTGCCAGCAGCTTAGGGGGCATTACAGGGTTGAACACTGAAGCTTTCTTT. Encoded protein: CASSLGGITGLNTEAFF.

This clonotype was observed a few times. This sequence joins TRBV7-2 and TRBJ2-7; TRBD2 matches at 12 bases. The CDR3 is 15 residues long. CDR1 is SGHTA, CDR2 FQGNSA, per germline. The V gene end was trimmed by 4 bases and the J gene end by 5 bases; junction bases not matched to a gene: 6. CDR3 loop: CASSSWTSGKNEQYF. The CDR3 DNA follows: TGTGCCAGCAGCTCCTGGACTAGCGGGAAGAACGAGCAGTACTTC. Together with reference TRBV7-2 and TRBJ2-7, the CDR3 gives the full variable domain: GAGVSQSPSNKVTEKGKDVELRCDPISGHTALYWYRQSLGQGLEFLIYFQGNSAPDKSGLPSDRFSAERTGGSVSTLTIQRTQQEDSAVYLCASSSWTSGKNEQYFGPGTRLTVT.

This clonotype was found many times. This chain uses TRBV7-8 with TRBJ2-3; TRBD2 agrees at 12 bases. This CDR3 region has 17 residues. The junction had 12 bases not matched to a gene; V was cut back by 5 bases and J by 6 bases. The V gene's germline CDR1 is SGHVS and CDR2 FQNEAQ. The CDR3 DNA reads TGTGCCAGCAGCCCAGCGGCTAGCGGGAGGGCCGAGGATACGCAGTATTTT. Translating gives CASSPAASGRAEDTQYF.

This clonotype came up a few times. The chain joins TRBV10-3 to TRBJ2-7; D might be TRBD1 or TRBD2, each matching 6 bases. The CDR3 spans 16 residues. With 0 bases removed from V and 2 bases from J, the gap between germline ends came to 14 bases. CDR1 is ENHRY and CDR2 is SYGVKD in the germline V gene. CDR3 loop: CAISESRGDPPYEQYF. The CDR3 DNA sequence: TGTGCCATCAGTGAGTCGAGGGGGGACCCCCCCTACGAGCAGTACTTC.

This clonotype was picked up many times. V gene TRBV11-1 combines with J gene TRBJ1-1; D might be TRBD1 (5 bases). With 1 base removed from V and 11 bases from J, the gap between germline ends came to 14 bases. Germline CDR1 and CDR2: SGHAT and FQDESV (reference sequence). CDR3 length equals 13 residues. The CDR3, as DNA: TGTGCCAGCAGCTTAGAGGGGCTGGTCAGCGCTTTCTTT. Protein sequence: CASSLEGLVSAFF.

This clonotype has at least ten counts. This sequence joins TRBV6-6 and TRBJ1-2, with TRBD1 as a possible D gene (6 bases). In germline, CDR1 is MNHNY, CDR2 SVGAGI (reference sequence). Trimming stripped 0 bases from V and 5 bases from J, with 10 bases between. This CDR3 region has 14 residues. For the CDR3, the DNA is TGTGCCAGCAGTTACTCGAACAGGGAATATGGCTACACCTTC. The encoded protein is CASSYSNREYGYTF.